Sequencing of this T cell receptor (beta chain) was carried out in a study of cytomegalovirus exposure and HLA in healthy donors. CDR1 and CDR2 (germline): KGHSH, LQKENI. The V gene lost 0 bases and the J gene lost 6 bases, with 9 bases spanning the gap. The CDR3 covers 15 residues. The PCR contained 60 Vbeta and 13 Jbeta primers. Per the authors' pipeline: A later analysis counted around 80 million unique TCR beta chains, some 12 million shared. Profiled with immunoSEQ multiplex PCR; TCRdb holds only in-frame clones, not every one. Clonal size and the V and J genes are those of that table, whereas D and trimming came from the DNA. Of more than 40,000 clones listed, roughly 80% are singletons.

The clonotype was recovered from a man aged 50-59 years in good health and CMV-seronegative. The genes are TRBV18 and TRBJ1-6, with D hard to call. The sequenced sample was PBMCs. CDR3 region: CASSPPEAGNSPLHF. In DNA form, the CDR3 reads TGTGCCAGCTCACCACCGGAGGCTGGTAATTCACCCCTCCACTTT.